This T cell receptor beta chain was identified in a study of T cells after posttransplantation cyclophosphamide. General study results and limits: TRB overlap between skin or GI tissue T cells and blood was limited. Donor-recipient repertoire similarity was low at 1-2 months, rising over year one.

A marrow graft followed busulfan-fludarabine conditioning, with cyclophosphamide on days +3 and +4. The CDR3 spans 13 residues. Deletions cut 5 bases from V and 7 bases from J, with 12 bases between. Germline V gene sequence: CDR1 MNHEY, CDR2 SMNVEV (reference sequence). In its sample, this clone is medium-sized (0.01 to 0.1%). As yet, its antigen is unknown. This table comes from immunoSEQ multiplex PCR, and its TCRdb copy is limited to in-frame clones, with some not included. The sample includes roughly 8,000 clones, none of them occurring once. The receptor comes from a female patient between 50 and 60 years old who received an allogeneic stem cell transplant from a related donor, was CMV-positive, and had no GVHD. The graft donor may have given rise to some T cells. The chain carries TRBV27 and TRBJ1-5; the D gene is possibly TRBD1 (5 bases). Sequenced material: PBMCs, taken after allogeneic stem cell transplant with posttransplant cyclophosphamide. CDR3 DNA sequence: TGTGCCAGCAGTGGACAAGGTAGGCAGCCCCAGCATTTT. The encoded protein is CASSGQGRQPQHF.